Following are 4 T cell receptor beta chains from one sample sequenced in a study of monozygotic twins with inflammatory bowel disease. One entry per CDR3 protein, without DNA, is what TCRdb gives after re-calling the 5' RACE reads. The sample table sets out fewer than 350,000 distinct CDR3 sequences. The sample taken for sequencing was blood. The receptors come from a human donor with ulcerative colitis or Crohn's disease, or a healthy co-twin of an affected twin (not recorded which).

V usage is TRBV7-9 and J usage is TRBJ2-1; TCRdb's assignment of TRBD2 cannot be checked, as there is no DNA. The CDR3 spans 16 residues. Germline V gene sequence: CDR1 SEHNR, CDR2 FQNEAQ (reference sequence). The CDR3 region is CASSVRPGTHNNEQFF.

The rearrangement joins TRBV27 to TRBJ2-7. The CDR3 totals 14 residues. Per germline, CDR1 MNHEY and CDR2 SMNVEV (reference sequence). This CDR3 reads CASKIGGGSYEQYF.

This chain's CDR3 is CASSPGAGPGRNTEAFF. The chain uses TRBV7-8 and TRBJ1-1. Germline CDR1 SGHVS, CDR2 FQNEAQ. There are 17 residues in the CDR3.

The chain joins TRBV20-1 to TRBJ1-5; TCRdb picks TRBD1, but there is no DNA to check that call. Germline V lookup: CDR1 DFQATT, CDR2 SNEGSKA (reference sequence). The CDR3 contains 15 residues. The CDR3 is CSAKPLRQGNQPQHF.